This TCR beta chain was captured by sequencing in a study of cytomegalovirus exposure and HLA in healthy donors. Concerning this clone itself: The target antigen is unknown.

PCR employed 60 Vbeta and 13 Jbeta primers. TCRdb's table, derived via immunoSEQ multiplex PCR, lists solely in-frame clones and lacks some. The sample has approximately 130,000 clones; 75% to 85% are singletons. Study outcomes and limitations: Most sequenced TCRs were rare (though some public TCRs occurred in many donors). In a later analysis, common viral pathogens appeared linked to several of the most significant clusters. It was only CMV serostatus that was available as immune exposure information.

The V end was cut by 4 bases, the J end by 1 base, with 14 bases between. Germline V gene data show CDR1 as SEHNR and CDR2 as FQNEAQ (reference sequence). This CDR3 is 16 amino acids long. The chain employs TRBV7-9 and TRBJ1-3; weak D call: TRBD1 (6 bases). The source of this sequence is a middle-aged man in good health and CMV-seronegative. Sequenced sample: PBMCs. CDR3 residues: CASSSGTQGSGNTIYF. In DNA form, the CDR3 reads TGTGCCAGCAGCTCCGGGACACAGGGTTCTGGAAACACCATATATTTT.